One and the same sample provided the 25 T cell receptor beta chains below, sequenced in a study of cytomegalovirus exposure and HLA in healthy donors (TCRdb year 2017). The library was produced with the immunoSEQ multiplex PCR assay. The multiplex PCR relied on a mix of 60 forward primers for TCR Vbeta segments and 13 reverse primers for TCR Jbeta segments. TCRdb carries this immuneACCESS record with in-frame sequences only. Its versions omit some clonotypes, under half of them owing to an unresolved V gene in the studies checked, with the rest unexplained. The sample contains about 85,000 clones, about four fifths of them found a single time. The ten largest clonotypes hold about 34% of the sample. Sequenced: PBMCs. These receptors were taken from a man in his fifties or sixties in good health and CMV-seropositive.

In its sample, this clone is medium-sized. CDR3 sequence (DNA): TGTGCCAGCAGCCCAAACAGGAGGGTAGAAAAACTGTTTTTT. It encodes CASSPNRRVEKLFF. V and J are TRBV7-9 and TRBJ1-4, with a possible D match to TRBD1 (5 bases). The CDR3 extends over 14 amino acids. V lost 5 bases, J lost 8 bases, and 15 bases lay in between. CDR1 is SEHNR, CDR2 FQNEAQ, per germline (reference sequence).

This rearrangement joins TRBV5-1 to TRBJ2-4; 7 bases map to TRBD2. V was clipped by 4 bases and J by 9 bases; unmatched bases: 13. The CDR3 is made up of 15 amino acids. Germline assignment: CDR1 SGHRS and CDR2 YFSETQ. CDR3 nucleotide sequence: TGCGCCAGCAGCCTTGATACCGGGACTACTTTCATTCAGTACTTC. Its translation is CASSLDTGTTFIQYF.

For this clone: Sequence at one end of the junction differs from germline and may be a read error. V is TRBV6-8 and J is TRBJ2-6, with a tentative D call TRBD1 (5 bases). The CDR3 extends over 13 amino acids. The germline V gene encodes CDR1 MNHGY and CDR2 SAAAGT. In DNA, the CDR3 is TGTGCCACCCGCTTCTCTGGGGCCAACGGCCTGACTTTC. It translates to CATRFSGANGLTF.

The V gene is TRBV10-1, the J gene TRBJ2-7; D is possibly TRBD1 (6 bases). Trimming took 10 bases from V and 3 from J, leaving 13 bases between them. CDR1 and CDR2 (germline): WNHNN, SYGVQD (reference sequence). The CDR3 loop spans 12 amino acids. The CDR3 coding sequence is TGCGCCACAGGGGCGAACCTCTACGAGCAGTACTTC. It codes for CATGANLYEQYF.

The chain carries TRBV5-4 and TRBJ2-1, with a possible D match to TRBD2 (5 bases). V shed 7 bases and J shed 0 bases, with 14 bases lying between them. This CDR3 region has 15 residues. CDR1 and CDR2 from the germline V gene are SGHNT and YYREEE (reference sequence). The CDR3 protein is CASLRRGSSYNEQFF. In DNA form, the CDR3 reads TGTGCCAGCCTCCGAAGAGGGAGCTCCTACAATGAGCAGTTCTTC.

This clone came up a few times. The chain employs TRBV4-2 and TRBJ2-4, with TRBD2 matching 10 bases. This CDR3 contains 19 residues. Germline loops: CDR1 LGHNA, CDR2 YNFKEQ. Losses at the gene ends were 1 base for V and 0 bases for J; bases not matched to a gene: 9. CDR3 sequence: CASSQVRASGRLAKNIQYF. In DNA, the CDR3 is TGTGCCAGCAGCCAAGTCCGGGCTAGCGGGAGACTAGCCAAAAACATTCAGTACTTC.

The V call is TRBV19, the J call TRBJ2-2, with D uncertain. Per the germline V gene, CDR1 is LNHDA and CDR2 is SQIVND (reference sequence). The CDR3 is 15 residues long. V dropped 6 bases and J dropped 0 bases, with 11 bases sitting between them. The CDR3 coding sequence is TGTGCCAGTAGAGCCCCAGGCCCGAACACCGGGGAGCTGTTTTTT. It translates to CASRAPGPNTGELFF. Based on the CDR3 plus reference TRBV19 and TRBJ2-2, the full variable domain is DGGITQSPKYLFRKEGQNVTLSCEQNLNHDAMYWYRQDPGQGLRLIYYSQIVNDFQKGDIAEGYSVSREKKESFPLTVTSAQKNPTAFYLCASRAPGPNTGELFFGEGSRLTVL.

The J gene is TRBJ1-1, the V gene TRBV27, with 9 bases lining up with TRBD1. J lost 10 bases, V lost 6 bases, and 15 bases had no gene match. Germline CDR1 and CDR2: MNHEY and SMNVEV (reference sequence). This CDR3 is 15 amino acids long. The CDR3 region is CASSRPPDRGIGAFF. The CDR3 DNA follows: TGTGCCAGCAGCCGACCTCCGGACAGGGGTATTGGAGCTTTCTTT.

This chain uses TRBV13 with TRBJ2-1; 7 bases line up with TRBD2. Germline-derived CDR1 and CDR2 are PRHDT and FYEKMQ (reference sequence). The CDR3 sequence is 11 residues long. The V and J ends lost 5 bases and 13 bases, in that order; junction bases with no gene match: 5. The CDR3 nucleotides read TGTGCCAGCAGCCAGCGGGGACCTCAGTTCTTC. Its translation is CASSQRGPQFF.

This chain uses TRBV5-8 with TRBJ2-7; TRBD2 aligns across 7 bases. The CDR3 runs 17 residues. Germline CDR1 and CDR2: SGHTS and YDEGEE. With 0 bases clipped from V and 3 bases from J, the junction kept 12 bases outside the gene matches. Here the CDR3 DNA reads TGTGCCAGCAGCTTGGAGGGTGCGGGAGCTAGCATCTACGAGCAGTACTTC. Amino acids: CASSLEGAGASIYEQYF. Full variable domain (remainder filled in from reference TRBV5-8 and TRBJ2-7): EAGVTQSPTHLIKTRGQQATLRCSPISGHTSVYWYQQALGLGLQFLLWYDEGEERNRGNFPPRFSGRQFPNYSSELNVNALELEDSALYLCASSLEGAGASIYEQYFGPGTRLTVT.

The rearrangement uses TRBV11-2 and TRBJ2-3, with 10 nucleotides matching TRBD2. This CDR3 is 15 amino acids long. Trimming at V came to 5 bases and at J to 2 bases, leaving 4 bases not matched to a gene. CDR1 and CDR2 (germline): SGHAT, FQNNGV. The CDR3 coding sequence is TGTGCCAGCAGCGTCAGCGGGAGGGCCACAGATACGCAGTATTTT. It is translated as CASSVSGRATDTQYF.

The chain recombines TRBV7-2 with TRBJ1-5, with 8 bases matching TRBD1. Germline V CDR1 and CDR2: SGHTA, FQGNSA. V lost 5 bases to trimming and J lost 5 bases; unmatched junction nucleotides: 8. This CDR3 has 15 residues. The CDR3 DNA sequence: TGTGCCAGCAGCCCGCAAACAGGGGGTGATCAGCCCCAGCATTTT. This translates into CASSPQTGGDQPQHF.

The rearrangement uses TRBV5-1 and TRBJ1-1, with D perhaps TRBD1 (5 bases). The CDR3 extends over 15 amino acids. CDR1 and CDR2 from the germline V gene are SGHRS and YFSETQ. With 5 bases removed from V and 11 bases from J, the gap between germline ends came to 25 bases. CDR3 amino acids: CASSPTAGTPGGAFF. As DNA, the CDR3 is TGCGCCAGCAGTCCAACGGCCGGGACTCCGGGGGGGGCTTTCTTT.

V gene TRBV2 combines with J gene TRBJ1-2; TRBD1 matches at 7 bases. Germline V CDR1 and CDR2: SNHLY, FYNNEI. The CDR3 runs to 17 residues. V gave up 3 bases and J gave up 3 bases; unmatched junction bases: 13. In DNA form, the CDR3 reads TGTGCCAGCAGTGATGAGGGACAGCTACCCTTCGACTATGGCTACACCTTC. It specifies CASSDEGQLPFDYGYTF.

The J gene is TRBJ1-3, the V gene TRBV19; 9 bases are shared with TRBD1. From germline, CDR1 is LNHDA and CDR2 SQIVND (reference sequence). The CDR3 runs to 13 residues. V lost 8 bases to trimming and J lost 8 bases; unmatched junction nucleotides: 7. The CDR3 sequence is CASVGQGTDTIYF. The DNA of the CDR3 is TGTGCCAGTGTCGGACAGGGGACGGACACCATATATTTT.

This sequence joins TRBV5-6 and TRBJ1-2, with 8 bases lining up with TRBD1. The length of the CDR3 is 13 residues. V was clipped by 0 bases and J by 8 bases; unmatched bases: 3. The germline CDR1 and CDR2 sequences are SGHDT and YYEEEE. The CDR3 coding sequence is TGTGCCAGCAGCTTGGGGACAGGGAGCGGCTACACCTTC. It codes for CASSLGTGSGYTF.

This chain uses TRBV4-2 with TRBJ1-5; D perhaps matches TRBD1 (6 bases). CDR1 LGHNA and CDR2 YNFKEQ come from the germline V gene. V lost 6 bases, J lost 3 bases, and 18 bases lay in between. The CDR3 contains 16 residues. The CDR3 here is CASRKTEQGDNQPQHF. In DNA form, the CDR3 reads TGTGCCAGCAGAAAGACCGAACAGGGAGACAATCAGCCCCAGCATTTT.

The chain recombines TRBV19 with TRBJ1-1, with D possibly TRBD1 on 6 matching bases. Trimming left V 6 bases short and J 7 bases short, with 18 bases between. CDR1 is LNHDA, CDR2 SQIVND, per germline (reference sequence). The CDR3 is 14 residues long. The CDR3 region has the DNA TGTGCCAGTAGCACGGACAGCCGAGTCCTTGAAGCTTTCTTT. Translating gives CASSTDSRVLEAFF.

As DNA, the CDR3 is TGTGCCAGCAGCTTGTCCGGGACAGAGGCCGCTCAGCCCCAGCATTTT. As protein: CASSLSGTEAAQPQHF. The chain employs TRBV7-2 and TRBJ1-5; 7 bases map to TRBD1. The CDR3 extends over 16 amino acids. V was pared by 3 bases and J by 6 bases, with 11 bases of the junction left unmatched. Germline V gene data show CDR1 as SGHTA and CDR2 as FQGNSA.

Remarks on this clone: The sample carries other DNA sequences with the same CDR3. J is TRBJ1-2 and V is TRBV7-9; no clear D. Trimming removed 1 base at V and 5 bases at J, with 8 bases between. In germline, CDR1 is SEHNR, CDR2 FQNEAQ (reference sequence). This CDR3 contains 13 residues. CDR3 sequence: CASSLGGGYGYTF. CDR3 DNA sequence: TGTGCCAGCAGCTTAGGAGGAGGGTATGGCTACACCTTC.

The table lists this clone with a few counts. V is TRBV4-3 and J is TRBJ2-1; 8 bases are a match to TRBD2. There are 17 residues in the CDR3. Germline lookup yields CDR1 LGHNA and CDR2 YSLEER. Trimming removed 0 bases from V and 0 bases from J; junction bases left unmatched: 4. The CDR3 loop is CASSQDPTSGSYNEQFF. The CDR3 DNA is TGCGCCAGCAGCCAAGATCCTACTAGCGGCTCCTACAATGAGCAGTTCTTC.

The J gene is TRBJ1-5, the V gene TRBV19; possible D gene TRBD1, 5 bases. Germline assignment: CDR1 LNHDA and CDR2 SQIVND (reference sequence). Trimming removed 5 bases from V and 5 bases from J, with 10 bases in between. The CDR3 is made up of 13 amino acids. The CDR3 DNA is TGTGCCAGTAGTTTTACAGGAGATCAGCCCCAGCATTTT. Translation: CASSFTGDQPQHF.

V is TRBV5-1 and J is TRBJ2-3; 8 nucleotides match TRBD2. V dropped 0 bases and J dropped 0; count of bases not matched to a gene: 0. The CDR3 covers 15 residues. Germline V gene data show CDR1 as SGHRS and CDR2 as YFSETQ. The CDR3 is CASSLAGGSTDTQYF. The CDR3 DNA reads TGCGCCAGCAGCTTGGCGGGAGGGAGCACAGATACGCAGTATTTT.

The J gene is TRBJ2-1, the V gene TRBV6-5; 13 bases are a match to TRBD2. The CDR3 is 16 amino acids. After removal of 2 bases from V and 7 bases from J, the junction contained 5 bases not matched to a gene. Germline CDR1 reads MNHEY; CDR2 reads SVGAGI. Here the CDR3 DNA reads TGTGCCAGCAGTTACCCAGGACTAGCGGGAGAAAATGAGCAGTTCTTC. Its protein is CASSYPGLAGENEQFF.

The CDR3 sequence is CASRAGTASLNEQFF. The CDR3 region has the DNA TGCGCCAGCAGGGCGGGGACAGCCTCCCTCAATGAGCAGTTCTTC. The rearrangement links TRBV5-1 to TRBJ2-1, with TRBD1 as a possible D gene (7 bases). Germline loops: CDR1 SGHRS, CDR2 YFSETQ. V lost 5 bases and J 6 bases, leaving 18 bases between the germline ends. The CDR3 is 15 amino acids.